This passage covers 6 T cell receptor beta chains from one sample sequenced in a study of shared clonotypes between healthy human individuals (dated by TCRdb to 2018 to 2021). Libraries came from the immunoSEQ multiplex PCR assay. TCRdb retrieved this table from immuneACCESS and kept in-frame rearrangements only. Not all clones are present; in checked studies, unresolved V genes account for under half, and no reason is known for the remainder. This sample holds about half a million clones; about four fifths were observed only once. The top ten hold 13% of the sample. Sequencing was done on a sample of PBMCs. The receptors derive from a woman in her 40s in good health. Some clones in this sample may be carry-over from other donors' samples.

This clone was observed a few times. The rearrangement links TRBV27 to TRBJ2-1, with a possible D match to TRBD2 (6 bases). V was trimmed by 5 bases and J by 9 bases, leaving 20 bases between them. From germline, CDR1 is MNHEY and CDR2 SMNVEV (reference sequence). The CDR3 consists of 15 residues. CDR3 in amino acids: CASSPRGLASAEQFF. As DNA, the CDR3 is TGTGCCAGCAGTCCCCGGGGCCTAGCGTCGGCTGAGCAGTTCTTC.

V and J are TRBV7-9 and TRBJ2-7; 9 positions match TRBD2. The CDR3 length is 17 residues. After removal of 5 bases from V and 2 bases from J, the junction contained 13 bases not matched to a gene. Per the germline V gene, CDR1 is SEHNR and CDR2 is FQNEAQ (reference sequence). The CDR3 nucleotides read TGTGCCAGCAGCACAACCGCCTCGAGCGGGGGGCCCTACGAGCAGTACTTC. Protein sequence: CASSTTASSGGPYEQYF.

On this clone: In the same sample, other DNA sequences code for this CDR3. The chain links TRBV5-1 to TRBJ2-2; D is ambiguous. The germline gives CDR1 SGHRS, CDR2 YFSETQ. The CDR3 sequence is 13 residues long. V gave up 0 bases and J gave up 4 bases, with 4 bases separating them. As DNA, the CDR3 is TGCGCCAGCAGCTTGGGCAGCACCGGGGAGCTGTTTTTT. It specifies CASSLGSTGELFF.

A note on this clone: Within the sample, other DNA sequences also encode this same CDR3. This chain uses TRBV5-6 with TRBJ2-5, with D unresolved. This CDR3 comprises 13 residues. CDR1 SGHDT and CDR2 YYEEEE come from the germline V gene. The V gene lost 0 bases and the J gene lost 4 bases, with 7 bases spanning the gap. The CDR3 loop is CASSLGPRETQYF. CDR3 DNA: TGTGCCAGCAGCTTGGGCCCTCGAGAGACCCAGTACTTC.

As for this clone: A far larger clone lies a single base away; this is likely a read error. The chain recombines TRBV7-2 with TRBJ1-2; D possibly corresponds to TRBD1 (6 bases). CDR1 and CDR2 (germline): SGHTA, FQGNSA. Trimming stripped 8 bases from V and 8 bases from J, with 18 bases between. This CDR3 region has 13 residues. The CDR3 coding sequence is TGTGCCAGCGGCCCCTTGGGGGCCCGGGGCTACACCTTC. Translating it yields CASGPLGARGYTF.

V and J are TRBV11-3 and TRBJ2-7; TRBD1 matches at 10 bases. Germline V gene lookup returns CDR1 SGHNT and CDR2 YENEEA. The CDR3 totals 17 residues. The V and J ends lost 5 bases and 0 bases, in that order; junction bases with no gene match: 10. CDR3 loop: CASSPPPWTGGSYEQYF. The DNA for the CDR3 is TGTGCCAGCAGCCCGCCGCCCTGGACAGGGGGCTCCTACGAGCAGTACTTC.